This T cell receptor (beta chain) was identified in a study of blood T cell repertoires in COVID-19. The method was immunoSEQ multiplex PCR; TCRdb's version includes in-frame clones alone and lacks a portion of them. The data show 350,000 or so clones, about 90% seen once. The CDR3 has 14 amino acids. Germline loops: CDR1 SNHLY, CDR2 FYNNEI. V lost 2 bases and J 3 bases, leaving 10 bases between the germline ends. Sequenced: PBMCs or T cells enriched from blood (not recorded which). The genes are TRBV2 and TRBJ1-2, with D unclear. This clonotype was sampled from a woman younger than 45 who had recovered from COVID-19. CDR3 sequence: CASSEWTEDYGYTF. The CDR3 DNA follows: TGTGCCAGCAGTGAATGGACGGAGGACTATGGCTACACCTTC.